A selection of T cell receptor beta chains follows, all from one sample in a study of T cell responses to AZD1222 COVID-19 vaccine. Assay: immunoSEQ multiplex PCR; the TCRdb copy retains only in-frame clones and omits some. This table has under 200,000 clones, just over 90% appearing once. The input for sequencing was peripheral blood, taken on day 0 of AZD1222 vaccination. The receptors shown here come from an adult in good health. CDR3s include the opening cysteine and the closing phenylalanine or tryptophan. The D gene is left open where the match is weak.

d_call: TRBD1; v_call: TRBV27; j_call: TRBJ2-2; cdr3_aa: CGTGSTGELFF
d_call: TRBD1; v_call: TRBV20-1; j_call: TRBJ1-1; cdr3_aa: CSASGRGPAFF
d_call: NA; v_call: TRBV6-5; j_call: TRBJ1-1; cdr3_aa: CASRIIKNTEAFF
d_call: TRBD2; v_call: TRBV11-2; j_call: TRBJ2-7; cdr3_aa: CASSLGRLALGEQYF
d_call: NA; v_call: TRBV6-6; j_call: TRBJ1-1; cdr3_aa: CASSLTNTEAFF
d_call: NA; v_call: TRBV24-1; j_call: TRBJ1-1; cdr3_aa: CATSAADEGRDGRNTEAFF
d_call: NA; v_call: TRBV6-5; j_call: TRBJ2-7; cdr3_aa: CASSYLAPPEQYF
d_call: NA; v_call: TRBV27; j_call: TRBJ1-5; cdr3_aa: CASSLGTPYSNQPQHF
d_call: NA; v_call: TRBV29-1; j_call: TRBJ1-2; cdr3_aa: CSVEGFGGNYGYTF
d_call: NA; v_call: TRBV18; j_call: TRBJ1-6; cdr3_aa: CASSPRVGEGSPLHF
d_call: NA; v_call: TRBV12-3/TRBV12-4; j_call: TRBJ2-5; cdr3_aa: CASSGMRETQYF
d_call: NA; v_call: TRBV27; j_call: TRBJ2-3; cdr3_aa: CASSYSGYPDTQYF
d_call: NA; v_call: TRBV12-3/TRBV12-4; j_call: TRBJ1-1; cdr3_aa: CASRIYNTEAFF
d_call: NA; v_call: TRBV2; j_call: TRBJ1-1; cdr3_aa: CASSEAWGAFF
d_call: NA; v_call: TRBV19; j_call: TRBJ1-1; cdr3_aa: CASSIVLGLNEAFF
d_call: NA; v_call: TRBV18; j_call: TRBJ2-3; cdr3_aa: CASSRRTAGTDTQYF
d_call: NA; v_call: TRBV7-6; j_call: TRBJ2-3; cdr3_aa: CASSLVGAAGLSTDTQYF
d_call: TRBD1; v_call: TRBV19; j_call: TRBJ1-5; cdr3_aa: CASTLGQGEYQPQHF
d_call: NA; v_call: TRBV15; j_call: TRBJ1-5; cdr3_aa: CATRQGTYSNQPQHF
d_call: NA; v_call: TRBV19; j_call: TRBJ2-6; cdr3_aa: CASSFRGAGANVLTF
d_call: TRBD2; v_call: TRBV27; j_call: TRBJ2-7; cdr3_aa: CASQNWGLAGSEQYF
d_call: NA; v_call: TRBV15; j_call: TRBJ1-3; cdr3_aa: CATSREKGMEAGNTIYF
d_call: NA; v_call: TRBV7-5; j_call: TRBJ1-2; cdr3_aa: CVRSLFMAGATNYGYTF
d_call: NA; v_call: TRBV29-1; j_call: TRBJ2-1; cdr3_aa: CSVEVGLYNEQFF
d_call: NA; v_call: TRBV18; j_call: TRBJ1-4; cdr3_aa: CASSPPGEGYFDGNEKLFF
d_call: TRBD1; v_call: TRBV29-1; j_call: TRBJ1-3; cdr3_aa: CSVDGTGHSGNTIYF
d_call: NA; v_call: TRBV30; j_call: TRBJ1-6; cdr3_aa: CAGPGTFLDSPLHF
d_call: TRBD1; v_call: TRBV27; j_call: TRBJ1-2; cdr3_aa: CASSVGTGMFGYTF
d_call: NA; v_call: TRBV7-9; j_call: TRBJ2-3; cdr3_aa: CASSFVSRGPDTQYF
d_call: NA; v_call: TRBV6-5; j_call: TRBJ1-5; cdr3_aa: CASSYSRGDQPQHF
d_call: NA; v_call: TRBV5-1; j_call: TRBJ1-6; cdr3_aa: CASTLHDRDNSPLHF
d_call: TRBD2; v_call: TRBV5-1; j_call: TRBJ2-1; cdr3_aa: CASSLSLAGGQSYNEQFF
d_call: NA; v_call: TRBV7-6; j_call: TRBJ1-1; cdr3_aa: CASSLYLWGGNTEAFF
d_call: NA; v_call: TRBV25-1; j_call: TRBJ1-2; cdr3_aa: CASSVTGIDGYTF
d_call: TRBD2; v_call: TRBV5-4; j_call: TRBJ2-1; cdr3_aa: CASSQILAGGGEQFF
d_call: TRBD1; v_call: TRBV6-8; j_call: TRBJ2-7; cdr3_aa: CASSYGPGQGYEQYF
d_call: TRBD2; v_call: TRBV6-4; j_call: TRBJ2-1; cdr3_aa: CASRQRDYYNEQFF
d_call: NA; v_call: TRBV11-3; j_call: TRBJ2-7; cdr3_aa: CASSSPPGEQYF
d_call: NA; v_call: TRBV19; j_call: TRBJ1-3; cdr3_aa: CASRMDGGSGNTIYF
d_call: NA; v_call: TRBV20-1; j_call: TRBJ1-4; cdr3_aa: CSASRIGGRGGEKLFF
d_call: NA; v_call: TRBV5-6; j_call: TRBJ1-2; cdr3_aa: CASSQKDRLYGYTF
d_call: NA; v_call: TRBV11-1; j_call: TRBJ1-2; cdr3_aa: CASSGGHLNYGYTF
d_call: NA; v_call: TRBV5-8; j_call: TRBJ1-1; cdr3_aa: CASSIGQTMNTEAFF
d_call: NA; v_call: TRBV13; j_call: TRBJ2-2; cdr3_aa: CASSPPRNTGELFF
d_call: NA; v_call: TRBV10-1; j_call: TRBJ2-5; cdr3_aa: CASSLQRQETQYF
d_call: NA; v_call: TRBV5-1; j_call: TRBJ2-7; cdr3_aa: CASNLVDSYEQYF
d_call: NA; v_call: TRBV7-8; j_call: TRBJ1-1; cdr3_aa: CASREVSYLNTEAFF
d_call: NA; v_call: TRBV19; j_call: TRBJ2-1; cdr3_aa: CASSIHRDRQFF
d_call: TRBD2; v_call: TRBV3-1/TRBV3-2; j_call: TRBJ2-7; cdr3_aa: CASSPTSGYSYEQYF